This T cell receptor (beta chain) was identified during a study of shared clonotypes between healthy human individuals (dated by TCRdb to 2020 to 2021). Describing the broader study: The cohort comprised a couple of women and a few men aged 18 to 49 years. To estimate repertoire size and how much clonotype sharing occurs between individuals, the study deeply sequenced the blood TCR repertoires of roughly 5 healthy adults. To increase sequencing depth and limit assay-specific biases, TCR repertoire library preparation and sequencing were carried out by different laboratories using diverse techniques. Per donor, leukapheresis produced somewhere between about 0.85 and 9.5 billion PBMCs. For each donor, CD4 naive and CD4 memory were each given three plates, CD8 naive was given two plates, and CD8 memory was given one plate. The research as a whole found: Pairwise subsampling indicated that sequencing depth was expected to affect the degree of clonotype sharing among donors. Naive subsets generally had larger estimated clonotype richness than memory subsets did. Compared with non-shared clonotypes, the clonotypes found in all four sorted-subset donors had higher generation probabilities. The genetic and exposure-history diversity represented was limited by the small number of donors. Only blood was sampled, and tissue TCR repertoires likely differ from those in blood. Roughly 5% of naive CD4, roughly 3.5% of naive CD8, 2.3% of memory CD4, and approximately 0.4% of memory CD8 clonotypes were shared across a few donors. Rarefaction of sorted-subset datasets indicated incomplete sequencing despite the large sequencing depth.

TCR CDR3 regions were amplified from genomic DNA by multiplex PCR using the deep immunoSEQ assay. Genomic DNA extracted from each cell subset was distributed evenly over all wells of several immunoSEQ 96-well plates, and each plate served as one replicate. For sorted subsets, approximately 190 ng of genomic DNA, equivalent to 25,000 to 35,000 T cell genomes, went into each replicate PCR. Purified libraries were measured with a Qubit 3.0 fluorometer, size-checked on a Bioanalyzer 2100, and measured again with the KAPA Library Quantification kit. Every immunoSEQ 96-well plate was sequenced on a separate single-read 150-cycle Illumina NextSeq 550 flow cell. The original methods were these. Because only junctional sequences without quality scores were contained in the immunoSEQ output, filtering matching that applied to full-length reads could not be performed. To assign V/J genes and CDR3, sequences were annotated against IMGT germline references using PyIR, a Python wrapper for IgBLAST v1.9. Reads were removed for weak V/J assignments (E-value above 1e-6), missing CDR3, stop codons, out-of-frame junctions, or ambiguous translated residues. A V3J clonotype was defined by an identical inferred V gene, J gene, and CDR3 amino acid sequence. To compute the percentage overlap between repertoires, the number of shared unique clonotypes was divided by the size of the smaller repertoire. RTK rarefaction, the Chao1 estimator, and Recon v2.1 estimates of unobserved clonotypes were used to assess repertoire richness. OLGA was used to compute generation probabilities for all TCRbeta clonotypes that the gDNA method yielded from several donors. Drawn from immuneACCESS, this table holds only the in-frame rearrangements with V and J called that TCRdb kept. Clones are partly lost; checked studies trace under half to an unresolved V gene and leave the rest unexplained. The V and J calls and clone size are taken from that table; D and trimming were inferred from the DNA. The sample profile shows around 1 million clones; about 80% of them were found once. Roughly 1.5% of the sample comes from the top ten.

Points on this clone: Its binding antigen is unknown. Base qualities were left out, and no much larger clone turns up one base away.

The CDR3, cysteine through phenylalanine, is 16 amino acids long. Kept here is only the CDR3 DNA, which spans 48 bases and is read in frame from base 1. V is cut back by 2 bases and J by 5 bases, with 11 bases in the junction unmatched. CDR1 SGHNT and CDR2 YYREEE were looked up in the germline V gene (reference sequence). Healthy HIV-negative adults with no recently reported acute infections or vaccinations were included as donors. All donors were Caucasian adults living in Nashville, Tennessee, USA. CD4+ T cells were enriched by magnetic negative selection; naive cells were then positively selected on CD45RA, and the negative fraction formed the memory subset. Blood was collected by leukapheresis, and PBMCs were isolated by Ficoll-Histopaque density gradient centrifugation and then cryopreserved in liquid nitrogen vapor phase. Purity and quantity of every magnetically sorted T cell population were checked by analytical flow cytometry. Genomic DNA was isolated from every sorted fraction and measured by UV absorbance on a Nanodrop 2000c.

Rearrangement joined TRBV5-4 to TRBJ2-7; 9 bases in the middle match TRBD2. This receptor was taken from a man aged 18-30 years in good health. Sequencing input: memory CD4+ T cells sorted from blood. The cell subset or site label here, explained by the study, means: CD45RA-negative fraction. CDR3 sequence: CASSLRLAGDLDEQYF. The DNA sequence reads TGTGCCAGCAGCTTACGGTTAGCGGGGGACCTAGACGAGCAGTACTTC.